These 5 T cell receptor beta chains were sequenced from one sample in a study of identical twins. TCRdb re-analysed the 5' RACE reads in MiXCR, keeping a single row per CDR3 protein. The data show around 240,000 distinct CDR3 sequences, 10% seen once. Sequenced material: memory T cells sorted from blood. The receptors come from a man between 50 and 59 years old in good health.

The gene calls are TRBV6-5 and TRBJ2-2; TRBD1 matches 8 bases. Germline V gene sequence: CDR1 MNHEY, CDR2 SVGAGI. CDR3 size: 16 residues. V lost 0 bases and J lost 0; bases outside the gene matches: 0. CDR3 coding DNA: TGTGCCAGCAGTTACTCGACAGGGGCGAACACCGGGGAGCTGTTTTTT. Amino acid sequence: CASSYSTGANTGELFF.

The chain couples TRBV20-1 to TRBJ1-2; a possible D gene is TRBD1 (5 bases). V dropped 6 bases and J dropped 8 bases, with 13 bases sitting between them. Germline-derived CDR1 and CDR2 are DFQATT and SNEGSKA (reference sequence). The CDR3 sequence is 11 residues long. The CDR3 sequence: CSAQRGLGYTF. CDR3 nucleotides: TGCAGTGCCCAGAGGGGTTTGGGCTACACCTTC.

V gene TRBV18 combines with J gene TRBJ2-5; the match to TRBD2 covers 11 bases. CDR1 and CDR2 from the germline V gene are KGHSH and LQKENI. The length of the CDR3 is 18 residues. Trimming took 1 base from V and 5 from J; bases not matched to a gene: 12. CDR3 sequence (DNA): TGTGCCAGCTCACCACTGGGTAGCGGGAGGGCCCTCGATGAGACCCAGTACTTC. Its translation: CASSPLGSGRALDETQYF.

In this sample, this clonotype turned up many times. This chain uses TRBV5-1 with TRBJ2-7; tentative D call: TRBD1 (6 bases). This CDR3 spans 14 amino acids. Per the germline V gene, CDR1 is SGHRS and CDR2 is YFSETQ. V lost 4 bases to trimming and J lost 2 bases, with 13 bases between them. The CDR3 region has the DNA TGCGCCAGCAGCCCTTCGACAGGAGCCTACGAGCAGTACTTC. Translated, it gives CASSPSTGAYEQYF. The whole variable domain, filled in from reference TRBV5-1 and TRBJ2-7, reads KAGVTQTPRYLIKTRGQQVTLSCSPISGHRSVSWYQQTPGQGLQFLFEYFSETQRNKGNFPGRFSGRQFSNSRSEMNVSTLELGDSALYLCASSPSTGAYEQYFGPGTRLTVT.

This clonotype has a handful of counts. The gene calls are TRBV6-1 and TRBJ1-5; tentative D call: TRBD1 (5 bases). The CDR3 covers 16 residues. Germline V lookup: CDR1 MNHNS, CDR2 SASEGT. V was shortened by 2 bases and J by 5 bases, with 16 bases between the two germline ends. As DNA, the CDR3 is TGTGCCAGCAGTGAATTAAGGTGGGGCGCGGATCAGCCCCAGCATTTT. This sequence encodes CASSELRWGADQPQHF.